This T cell receptor beta chain originates from a study of cytomegalovirus exposure and HLA in healthy donors. In the PCR, 60 Vbeta and 13 Jbeta primers were used. Data came from immunoSEQ multiplex PCR; TCRdb stores just in-frame clones and leaves some out. The table has about 150,000 clones, 84% seen once. V shed 4 bases, J shed 8 bases, and the junction held 10 bases outside the gene matches. This CDR3 has 16 amino acids. The germline V gene has CDR1 SGHVS and CDR2 FNYEAQ. J is TRBJ2-1 and V is TRBV7-6, with 11 bases lining up with TRBD2. This TCR was recovered from a man in his late teens or twenties in good health and CMV-seronegative. Sequenced material: PBMCs. The CDR3 here is CASSYGLAGSMYEQFF. The CDR3 nucleotides read TGTGCCAGCAGCTACGGACTAGCGGGCAGTATGTATGAGCAGTTCTTC. Supplemented by reference TRBV7-6 and TRBJ2-1, the full variable domain reads GAGVSQSPRYKVTKRGQDVALRCDPISGHVSLYWYRQALGQGPEFLTYFNYEAQQDKSGLPNDRFSAERPEGSISTLTIQRTEQRDSAMYRCASSYGLAGSMYEQFFGPGTRLTVL.